This entry lists 28 T cell receptor beta chains sequenced from one sample in a study of early T cells in non-severe SARS-CoV-2 infection. TCRdb passed the 5' RACE reads through MiXCR, listing each CDR3 protein once. The sample carries 65,000 to 85,000 distinct CDR3 sequences, less than 20% recorded once. Sample: whole blood. The receptors were sampled from an adult who was a healthcare worker with PCR-confirmed SARS-CoV-2 infection or an uninfected control (not recorded which).

In this sample, this clonotype turned up many times. V usage is TRBV7-6 and J usage is TRBJ2-1; D not certain. The CDR3 runs 11 residues. CDR1 SGHVS and CDR2 FNYEAQ come from the germline V gene. V lost 5 bases and J 4 bases, leaving 3 bases between the germline ends. This CDR3 reads CASSEYNEQFF. In DNA, the CDR3 is TGTGCCAGCAGCGAATACAATGAGCAGTTCTTC.

This clonotype has a handful of counts. The CDR3 reads CASSFMYEQYF. The CDR3, as DNA: TGTGCCAGCAGTTTCATGTACGAGCAGTACTTC. The J gene is TRBJ2-7, the V gene TRBV27; unclear D gene. The CDR3 runs 11 residues. V lost 3 bases, J lost 4 bases, and 4 bases lay in between. Germline V lookup: CDR1 MNHEY, CDR2 SMNVEV (reference sequence).

CDR3: CASSPLGTGTQETQYF. As DNA, the CDR3 is TGTGCCAGCTCACCCCTCGGGACAGGGACCCAAGAGACCCAGTACTTC. The rearrangement joins TRBV18 to TRBJ2-5, with 9 bases fitting TRBD1. J was trimmed by 1 base and V by 3 bases; bases with no gene match: 6. In germline, CDR1 is KGHSH, CDR2 LQKENI. There are 16 residues in the CDR3.

This clonotype was observed at least ten times. The V gene is TRBV5-1, the J gene TRBJ2-1; D is unclear. Deletions cut 5 bases from V and 3 bases from J, with 12 bases between. CDR3 length: 14 amino acids. The germline V gene encodes CDR1 SGHRS and CDR2 YFSETQ. The CDR3 sequence is CASRTDPRYNEQFF. CDR3 sequence (DNA): TGCGCCAGCAGGACTGACCCCCGCTACAATGAGCAGTTCTTC.

This clonotype was recorded many times. The chain's CDR3 is CASSQGRNYGYTF. The CDR3 region has the DNA TGTGCCAGCAGCCAGGGACGTAACTATGGCTACACCTTC. The rearrangement uses TRBV4-2 and TRBJ1-2; D perhaps matches TRBD1 (5 bases). The germline CDR1 and CDR2 sequences are LGHNA and YNFKEQ. CDR3 length: 13 residues. The V end lost 3 bases, the J end lost 1 base, and 6 bases lay between the germline ends.

V is TRBV10-3 and J is TRBJ2-7, with 11 bases identical to TRBD2. Germline V CDR1 and CDR2: ENHRY, SYGVKD. After removal of 5 bases from V and 0 bases from J, the junction contained 0 bases not matched to a gene. This CDR3 is 14 amino acids long. The CDR3 DNA reads as TGTGCCATCAGTACTAGCGGGAGCTCCTACGAGCAGTACTTC. This translates into CAISTSGSSYEQYF.

The gene calls are TRBV11-1 and TRBJ1-2; no firm D call. The germline V gene encodes CDR1 SGHAT and CDR2 FQDESV (reference sequence). V lost 0 bases to trimming and J lost 6 bases, with 8 bases between them. This CDR3 contains 13 residues. In DNA form, the CDR3 reads TGTGCCAGCAGCTTAGCGAACTACGATGGCTACACCTTC. It translates to CASSLANYDGYTF.

The chain has TRBV30 and TRBJ1-2; unclear D gene. Germline V lookup: CDR1 GTSNPN, CDR2 SVGIG (reference sequence). V lost 1 base to trimming and J lost 8 bases, with 17 bases between them. There are 14 residues in the CDR3. The CDR3: CAWSASLPPIGYTF. CDR3 DNA: TGTGCCTGGAGTGCCTCCTTACCCCCCATCGGCTACACCTTC.

This clonotype was seen a handful of times. The chain couples TRBV7-2 to TRBJ2-1, with TRBD2 matching 10 bases. Germline V gene data show CDR1 as SGHTA and CDR2 as FQGNSA. V gave up 6 bases and J gave up 0 bases; unmatched junction bases: 2. This CDR3 has 15 amino acids. Written as DNA, the CDR3 is TGTGCCAGCAGGGCTAGCGGGAGCTCCTACAATGAGCAGTTCTTC. Translating gives CASRASGSSYNEQFF.

This clonotype occurred a few times. In DNA, the CDR3 is TGTGCCAGCAGCGAACTTCATACGCAGTATTTT. It yields the protein CASSELHTQYF. This chain joins TRBV11-3 and TRBJ2-3; D gene unclear. This CDR3 is built from 11 residues. Germline CDR1 and CDR2: SGHNT and YENEEA. The V end lost 5 bases, the J end lost 7 bases, and 7 bases lay between the germline ends.

This clonotype was detected only a few times. V and J are TRBV5-6 and TRBJ2-1; D may be TRBD2 (6 bases). Germline V gene lookup returns CDR1 SGHDT and CDR2 YYEEEE. This CDR3 spans 17 amino acids. The V and J ends lost 1 base and 4 bases respectively, with 18 bases between them. CDR3 in amino acids: CASSLFGGETLYNEQFF. In DNA, the CDR3 is TGTGCCAGCAGCTTGTTTGGAGGGGAAACCCTTTACAATGAGCAGTTCTTC.

The CDR3 nucleotides read TGCAGCTCGGGACTAGCGGTCCACAATGAGCAGTTCTTC. This gives the protein CSSGLAVHNEQFF. V usage is TRBV29-1 and J usage is TRBJ2-1, with TRBD2 matching over 11 bases. J lost 5 bases, V lost 8 bases, and 5 bases had no gene match. Germline values: CDR1 SQVTM, CDR2 ANQGSEA. This CDR3 is 13 amino acids long.

This clonotype was observed a few times. The chain has TRBV5-5 and TRBJ1-4; D uncertain. Germline CDR1 reads SGHKS; CDR2 reads YYEKEE (reference sequence). The CDR3 totals 15 residues. Trimming stripped 6 bases from V and 7 bases from J, with 19 bases between. The CDR3 is CASTGTRTPSEKLFF. In nucleotides, the CDR3 is TGTGCCAGCACGGGTACGAGGACCCCTAGTGAAAAACTGTTTTTT.

This clonotype was seen repeatedly, ten times or more. V is TRBV5-5 and J is TRBJ1-6; unclear D gene. The CDR3 contains 15 residues. Trimming took off 5 bases at V and 3 bases at J, with 12 bases between the two ends. Germline assignment: CDR1 SGHKS and CDR2 YYEKEE (reference sequence). As DNA, the CDR3 is TGTGCCAGCAGTCTCAGACTGATCTATAATTCACCCCTCCACTTT. Its protein product is CASSLRLIYNSPLHF.

This clonotype was counted a few times. The chain carries TRBV7-9 and TRBJ2-7; D tentatively fits TRBD1 or TRBD2 (5 bases each). CDR1 and CDR2 (germline): SEHNR, FQNEAQ (reference sequence). The ends were cut back, 6 bases at V and 2 bases at J, with 17 bases in the middle. CDR3 length equals 15 residues. The CDR3 loop reads CASSSEGRGAYEQYF. The DNA for the CDR3 is TGTGCCAGCAGTTCAGAGGGGCGAGGGGCCTACGAGCAGTACTTC.

This clonotype was found a few times. The chain links TRBV4-3 to TRBJ2-7, with a tentative D call TRBD2 (5 bases). From germline, CDR1 is LGHNA and CDR2 YSLEER. The germline V and J ends were trimmed by 0 bases and 3 bases, with 18 bases remaining between them. The CDR3 covers 17 residues. The CDR3 sequence is CASSQDYRGIEDYEQYF. The CDR3 nucleotides read TGCGCCAGCAGCCAAGATTATCGGGGAATAGAAGACTACGAGCAGTACTTC.

The rearrangement uses TRBV5-1 and TRBJ2-7; D is undetermined. CDR1 is SGHRS, CDR2 YFSETQ, per germline. Trimming shortened V by 5 bases and J by 0 bases, and 9 bases separated the two germline ends. This CDR3 spans 13 amino acids. The CDR3 sequence is CASRRQDSYEQYF. Here the CDR3 DNA reads TGCGCCAGCAGACGACAAGACTCCTACGAGCAGTACTTC.

This clonotype was detected only a few times. The genes are TRBV4-2 and TRBJ2-2, with no clear D. Per the germline V gene, CDR1 is LGHNA and CDR2 is YNFKEQ. The V end was cut by 4 bases, the J end by 7 bases, with 10 bases between. The CDR3 contains 13 residues. The CDR3 nucleotides read TGTGCCAGCAGCCGAGAGCTGCGCGGGGAGCTGTTTTTT. As protein: CASSRELRGELFF.

J is TRBJ2-3 and V is TRBV10-3; 9 bases line up with TRBD1. The junction had 3 bases not matched to a gene; V was cut back by 5 bases and J by 0 bases. This CDR3 contains 15 residues. The V gene's germline CDR1 is ENHRY and CDR2 SYGVKD. The CDR3 nucleotides are TGTGCCATCAGTTGGACAGGGGCGAGCACAGATACGCAGTATTTT. Encoded protein: CAISWTGASTDTQYF.

The chain recombines TRBV3-1 with TRBJ2-7; 11 bases fit TRBD2. Losses at the gene ends were 0 bases for V and 3 bases for J; bases not matched to a gene: 10. The germline V gene encodes CDR1 LGHDT and CDR2 YNNKEL (reference sequence). This CDR3 is 18 amino acids long. The CDR3 DNA reads TGTGCCAGCAGCCAAGATGGCGGACTAGCGGGCTCGGGCTACGAGCAGTACTTC. Protein sequence: CASSQDGGLAGSGYEQYF.

As to this clonotype: This may be a read error: a much more frequent sequence differs by one nucleotide. The chain recombines TRBV7-2 with TRBJ2-3; D is unclear. Germline V gives CDR1 SGHTA, CDR2 FQGNSA. CDR3 length equals 12 residues. V lost 0 bases and J 4 bases, leaving 2 bases between the germline ends. CDR3 DNA: TGTGCCAGCAGCTTAGCGTCAGATACGCAGTATTTT. As protein: CASSLASDTQYF.

This clonotype has a handful of counts. The gene calls are TRBV6-6 and TRBJ2-5; 9 nucleotides line up with TRBD2. V lost 5 bases and J lost 2; bases outside the gene matches: 9. The CDR3 loop spans 16 amino acids. In germline, CDR1 is MNHNY, CDR2 SVGAGI (reference sequence). The CDR3 loop reads CASSPGAAGGQETQYF. CDR3 coding DNA: TGTGCCAGCAGTCCCGGGGCAGCGGGGGGACAAGAGACCCAGTACTTC.

This clonotype turned up a few times. The rearrangement joins TRBV3-1 to TRBJ1-1; D unclear. The germline gives CDR1 LGHDT, CDR2 YNNKEL (reference sequence). The CDR3 contains 14 residues. V was cut by 2 bases and J by 0 bases, with 7 bases left in between. The CDR3 DNA sequence: TGTGCCAGCAGCCAACAATCATTGAACACTGAAGCTTTCTTT. This translates into CASSQQSLNTEAFF.

This clonotype was recorded many times. The chain employs TRBV5-1 and TRBJ2-1, with TRBD1 as a possible D gene (5 bases). The V end was cut by 0 bases, the J end by 6 bases, with 10 bases between. Per germline, CDR1 SGHRS and CDR2 YFSETQ. The CDR3 loop spans 14 amino acids. CDR3 protein: CASSLVQGSNEQFF. The CDR3 nucleotides are TGCGCCAGCAGCTTGGTCCAGGGAAGCAATGAGCAGTTCTTC.

This sequence joins TRBV18 and TRBJ1-4; no clear D. The CDR3 totals 16 residues. The V gene lost 2 bases and the J gene lost 2 bases, with 12 bases spanning the gap. Germline CDR1 is KGHSH and CDR2 is LQKENI. As DNA, the CDR3 is TGTGCCAGCTCACCAGACAACCCTAGGACTAATGAAAAACTGTTTTTT. This gives the protein CASSPDNPRTNEKLFF.

The chain joins TRBV19 to TRBJ2-7, with D possibly matching TRBD1 (6 bases). The CDR3 runs to 15 residues. CDR1 LNHDA and CDR2 SQIVND come from the germline V gene (reference sequence). V shed 2 bases and J shed 7 bases, with 18 bases lying between them. The CDR3 DNA reads as TGTGCCAGTAGTATATTCGCGACAGGCGCCCTTGAGCAGTACTTC. Translating it yields CASSIFATGALEQYF.

The sample holds many counts of this clonotype. V gene TRBV6-2 or TRBV6-3 combines with J gene TRBJ2-7; a possible D gene is TRBD1 (6 bases). CDR3 length: 13 residues. V was shortened by 8 bases and J by 2 bases, with 13 bases between the two germline ends. Germline V gene sequence: CDR1 MNHEY, CDR2 SVGEGT. CDR3 in DNA: TGTGCCAGCGCCTCGACAGGCCCCTACGAGCAGTACTTC. It codes for CASASTGPYEQYF.

In its sample, this clonotype was seen many times. The chain couples TRBV7-8 to TRBJ2-1; no clear D. Germline-derived CDR1 and CDR2 are SGHVS and FQNEAQ. This CDR3 has 16 residues. V dropped 7 bases and J dropped 2 bases, with 18 bases sitting between them. In DNA form, the CDR3 reads TGTGCCAGCACCGGACCCAGTGGGGTGCCCTACAATGAGCAGTTCTTC. Translating gives CASTGPSGVPYNEQFF.